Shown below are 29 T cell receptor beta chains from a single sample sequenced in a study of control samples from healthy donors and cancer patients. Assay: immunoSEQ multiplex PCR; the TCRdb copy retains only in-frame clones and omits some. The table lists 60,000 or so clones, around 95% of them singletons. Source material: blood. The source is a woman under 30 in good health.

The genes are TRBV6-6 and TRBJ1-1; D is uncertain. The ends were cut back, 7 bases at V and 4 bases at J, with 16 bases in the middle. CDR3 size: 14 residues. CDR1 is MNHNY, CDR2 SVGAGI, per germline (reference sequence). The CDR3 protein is CASITVIIGTEAFF. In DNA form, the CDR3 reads TGTGCCAGCATCACAGTGATTATTGGCACTGAAGCTTTCTTT.

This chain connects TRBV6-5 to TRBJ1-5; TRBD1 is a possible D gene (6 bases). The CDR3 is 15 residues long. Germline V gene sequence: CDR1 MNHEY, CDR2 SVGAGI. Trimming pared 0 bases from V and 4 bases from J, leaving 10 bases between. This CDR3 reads CASSYSGAGNQPQHF. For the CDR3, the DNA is TGTGCCAGCAGTTACTCGGGGGCTGGTAATCAGCCCCAGCATTTT.

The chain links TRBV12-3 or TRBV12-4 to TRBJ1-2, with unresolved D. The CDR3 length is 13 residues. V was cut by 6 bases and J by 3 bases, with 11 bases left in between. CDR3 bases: TGTGCCAGCAGCCCCTATGTGGACTATGGCTACACCTTC. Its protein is CASSPYVDYGYTF.

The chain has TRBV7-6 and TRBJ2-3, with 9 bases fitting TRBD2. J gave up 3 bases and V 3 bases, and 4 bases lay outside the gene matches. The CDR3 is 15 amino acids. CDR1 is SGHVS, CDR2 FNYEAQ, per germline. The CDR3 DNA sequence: TGTGCCAGCAGCTTCGGCGGGGGGGCGACAGATACGCAGTATTTT. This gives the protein CASSFGGGATDTQYF.

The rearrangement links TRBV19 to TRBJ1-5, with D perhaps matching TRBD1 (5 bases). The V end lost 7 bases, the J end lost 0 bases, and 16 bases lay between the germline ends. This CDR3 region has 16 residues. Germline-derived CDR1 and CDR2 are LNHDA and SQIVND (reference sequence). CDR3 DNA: TGTGCCAGTAAGTCGGTGGGGGGAAATAGCAATCAGCCCCAGCATTTT. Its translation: CASKSVGGNSNQPQHF.

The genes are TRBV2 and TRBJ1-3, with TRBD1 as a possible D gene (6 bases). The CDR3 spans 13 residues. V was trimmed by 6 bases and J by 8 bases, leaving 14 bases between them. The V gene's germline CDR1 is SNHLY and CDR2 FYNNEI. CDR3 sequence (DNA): TGTGCCAGCAGGGCAGGGGAGGCATACACCATATATTTT. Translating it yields CASRAGEAYTIYF.

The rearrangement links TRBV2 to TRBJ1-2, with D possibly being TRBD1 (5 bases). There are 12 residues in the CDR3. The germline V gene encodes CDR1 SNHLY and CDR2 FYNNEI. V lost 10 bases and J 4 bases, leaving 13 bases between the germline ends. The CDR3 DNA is TGTGCCAATACCGGGACTCCCTATGGCTACACCTTC. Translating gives CANTGTPYGYTF.

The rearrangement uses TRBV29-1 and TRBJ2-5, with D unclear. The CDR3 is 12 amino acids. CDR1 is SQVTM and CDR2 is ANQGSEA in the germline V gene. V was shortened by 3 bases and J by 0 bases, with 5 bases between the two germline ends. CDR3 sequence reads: CSVEQNQETQYF. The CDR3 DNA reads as TGCAGCGTTGAGCAGAACCAAGAGACCCAGTACTTC.

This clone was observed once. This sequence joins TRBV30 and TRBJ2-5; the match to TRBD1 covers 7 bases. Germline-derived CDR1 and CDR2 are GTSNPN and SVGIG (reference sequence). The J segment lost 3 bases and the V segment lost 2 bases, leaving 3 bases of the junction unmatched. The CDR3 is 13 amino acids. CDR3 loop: CAWSSGGKETQYF. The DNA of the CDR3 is TGTGCCTGGAGTTCAGGGGGTAAAGAGACCCAGTACTTC.

The CDR3 DNA reads as TGTGCCAGCAGCTCCCGACAGGGCATAGGCTACGAGCAGTACTTC. Translated: CASSSRQGIGYEQYF. V and J are TRBV7-2 and TRBJ2-7; TRBD1 aligns across 7 bases. Germline V gives CDR1 SGHTA, CDR2 FQGNSA. There are 15 residues in the CDR3. With 4 bases clipped from V and 3 bases from J, the junction kept 9 bases outside the gene matches.

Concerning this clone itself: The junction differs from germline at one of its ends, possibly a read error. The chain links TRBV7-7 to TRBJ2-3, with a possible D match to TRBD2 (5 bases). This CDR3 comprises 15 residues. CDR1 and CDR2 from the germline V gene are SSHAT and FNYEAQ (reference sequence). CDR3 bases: TGTGCTAGCAGTCCAAGCGGCCATAAAGGGGATACGCAGTATTTT. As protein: CASSPSGHKGDTQYF.

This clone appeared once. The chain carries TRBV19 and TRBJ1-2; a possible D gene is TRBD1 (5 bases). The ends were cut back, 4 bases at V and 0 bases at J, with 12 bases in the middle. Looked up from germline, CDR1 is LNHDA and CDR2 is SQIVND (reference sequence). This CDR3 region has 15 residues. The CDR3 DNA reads TGTGCCAGTAGTACGCAGACAGAGCCTAACTATGGCTACACCTTC. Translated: CASSTQTEPNYGYTF.

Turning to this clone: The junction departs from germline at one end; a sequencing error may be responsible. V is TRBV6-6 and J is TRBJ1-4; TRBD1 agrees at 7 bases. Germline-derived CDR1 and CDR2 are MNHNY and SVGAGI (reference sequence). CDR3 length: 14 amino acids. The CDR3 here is CASRRGQTNGKLFF. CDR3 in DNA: TGTGCCAGCAGACGGGGACAGACTAATGGAAAACTGTTTTTT.

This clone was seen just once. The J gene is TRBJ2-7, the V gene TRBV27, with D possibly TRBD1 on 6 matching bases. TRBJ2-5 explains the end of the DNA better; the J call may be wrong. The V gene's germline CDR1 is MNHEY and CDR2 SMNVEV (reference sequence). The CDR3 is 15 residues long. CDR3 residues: CATSPGHILQETQYF. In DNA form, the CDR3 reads TGTGCCACCTCACCGGGACACATCCTCCAAGAGACCCAGTACTTC.

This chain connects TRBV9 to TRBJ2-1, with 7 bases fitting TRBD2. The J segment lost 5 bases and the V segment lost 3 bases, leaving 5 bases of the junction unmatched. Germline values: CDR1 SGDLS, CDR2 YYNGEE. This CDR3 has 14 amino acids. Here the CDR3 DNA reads TGTGCCAGCAGCGCGGGGGGAACGAACAATGAGCAGTTCTTC. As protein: CASSAGGTNNEQFF.

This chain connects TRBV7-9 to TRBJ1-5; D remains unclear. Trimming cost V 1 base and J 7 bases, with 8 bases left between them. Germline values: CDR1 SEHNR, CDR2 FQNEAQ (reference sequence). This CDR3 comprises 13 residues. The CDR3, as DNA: TGTGCCAGCAGCTTAGGGGGAGACCAGCCCCAGCATTTT. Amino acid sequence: CASSLGGDQPQHF. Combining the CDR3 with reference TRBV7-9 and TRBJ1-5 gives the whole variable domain DTGVSQNPRHKITKRGQNVTFRCDPISEHNRLYWYRQTLGQGPEFLTYFQNEAQLEKSRLLSDRFSAERPKGSFSTLEIQRTEQGDSAMYLCASSLGGDQPQHFGDGTRLSIL.

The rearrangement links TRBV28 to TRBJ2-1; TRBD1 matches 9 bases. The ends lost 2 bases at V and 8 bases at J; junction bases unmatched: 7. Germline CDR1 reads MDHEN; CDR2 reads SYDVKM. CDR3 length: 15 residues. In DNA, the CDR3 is TGTGCCAGCAGTTTAACTGGACAGGGGAACGATGAGCAGTTCTTC. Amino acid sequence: CASSLTGQGNDEQFF.

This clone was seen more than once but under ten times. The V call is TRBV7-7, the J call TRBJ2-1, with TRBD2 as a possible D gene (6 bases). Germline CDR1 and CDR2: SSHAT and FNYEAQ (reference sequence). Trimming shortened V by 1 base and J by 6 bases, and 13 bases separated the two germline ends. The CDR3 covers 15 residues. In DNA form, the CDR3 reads TGTGCCAGCAGCTTAGGGTGGGGGGACCGCAATGAGCAGTTCTTC. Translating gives CASSLGWGDRNEQFF.

CDR3 protein: CASRTDRAHYGYTF. In DNA, the CDR3 is TGTGCCAGTAGGACCGACAGGGCTCACTATGGCTACACCTTC. V gene TRBV19 combines with J gene TRBJ1-2, with TRBD1 identical over 7 bases. There are 14 residues in the CDR3. Germline loops: CDR1 LNHDA, CDR2 SQIVND (reference sequence). V shed 6 bases and J 3 bases; nucleotides not matched to a gene: 7.

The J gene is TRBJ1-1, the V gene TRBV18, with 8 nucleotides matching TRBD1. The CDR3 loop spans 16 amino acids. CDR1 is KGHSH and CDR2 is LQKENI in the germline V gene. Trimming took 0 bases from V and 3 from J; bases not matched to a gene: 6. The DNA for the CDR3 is TGTGCCAGCTCACCACCGGGGACAGGAGCGGACACTGAAGCTTTCTTT. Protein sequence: CASSPPGTGADTEAFF.

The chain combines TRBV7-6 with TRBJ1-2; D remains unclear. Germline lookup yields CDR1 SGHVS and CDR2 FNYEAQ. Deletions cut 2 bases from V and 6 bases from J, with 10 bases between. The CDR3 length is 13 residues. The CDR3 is CASSLSHSHGYTF. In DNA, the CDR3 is TGTGCCAGCAGCTTATCTCACAGTCATGGCTACACCTTC.

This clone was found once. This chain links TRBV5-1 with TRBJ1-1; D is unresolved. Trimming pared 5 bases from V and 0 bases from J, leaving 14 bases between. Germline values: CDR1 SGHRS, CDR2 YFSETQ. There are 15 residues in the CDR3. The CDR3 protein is CASSFVPGMNTEAFF. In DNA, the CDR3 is TGCGCCAGCAGTTTCGTTCCTGGGATGAACACTGAAGCTTTCTTT.

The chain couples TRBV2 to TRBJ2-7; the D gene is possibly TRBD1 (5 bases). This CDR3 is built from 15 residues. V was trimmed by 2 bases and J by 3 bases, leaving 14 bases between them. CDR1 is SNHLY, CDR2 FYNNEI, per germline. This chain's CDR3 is CASSETRQSIYEQYF. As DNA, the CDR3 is TGTGCCAGCAGTGAAACGCGACAGTCCATCTACGAGCAGTACTTC.

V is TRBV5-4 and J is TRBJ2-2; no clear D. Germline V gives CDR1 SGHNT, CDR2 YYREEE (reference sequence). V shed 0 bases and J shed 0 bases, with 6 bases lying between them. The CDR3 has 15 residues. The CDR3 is CASSLAGSNTGELFF. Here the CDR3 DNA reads TGTGCCAGCAGCTTGGCCGGTTCGAACACCGGGGAGCTGTTTTTT.

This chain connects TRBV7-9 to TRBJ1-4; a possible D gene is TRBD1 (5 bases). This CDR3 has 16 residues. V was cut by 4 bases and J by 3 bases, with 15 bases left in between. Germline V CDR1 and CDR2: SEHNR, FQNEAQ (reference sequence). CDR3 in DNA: TGTGCCAGCAGCTCGGGACCTACGCCTTCTAATGAAAAACTGTTTTTT. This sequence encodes CASSSGPTPSNEKLFF.

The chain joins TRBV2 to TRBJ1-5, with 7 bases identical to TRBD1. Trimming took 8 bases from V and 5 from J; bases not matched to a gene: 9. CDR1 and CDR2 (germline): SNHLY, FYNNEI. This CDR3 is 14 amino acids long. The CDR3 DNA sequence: TGTGCCAGCGGGACAGATAATATTTATCAGCCCCAGCATTTT. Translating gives CASGTDNIYQPQHF.

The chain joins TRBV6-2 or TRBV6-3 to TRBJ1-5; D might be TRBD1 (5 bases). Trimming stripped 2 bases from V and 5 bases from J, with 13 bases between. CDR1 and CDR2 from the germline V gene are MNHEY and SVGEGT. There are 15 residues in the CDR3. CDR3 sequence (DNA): TGTGCCAGCAGTTACGGGATGCGCAGGGATCAGCCCCAGCATTTT. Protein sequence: CASSYGMRRDQPQHF.

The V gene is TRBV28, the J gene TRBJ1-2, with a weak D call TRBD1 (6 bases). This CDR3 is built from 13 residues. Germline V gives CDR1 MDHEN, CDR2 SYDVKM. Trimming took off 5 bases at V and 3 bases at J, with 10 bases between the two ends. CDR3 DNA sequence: TGTGCCAGCAGTCAACAGGGTTACTATGGCTACACCTTC. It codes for CASSQQGYYGYTF.

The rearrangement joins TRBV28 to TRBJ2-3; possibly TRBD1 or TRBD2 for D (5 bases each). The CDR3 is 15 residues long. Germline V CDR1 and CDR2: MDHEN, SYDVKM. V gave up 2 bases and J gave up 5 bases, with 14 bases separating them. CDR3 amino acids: CASSLGGIAGDTQYF. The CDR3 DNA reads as TGTGCCAGCAGTTTAGGGGGAATAGCCGGAGATACGCAGTATTTT.